Listed below are T cell receptor beta chains from one sample, sequenced in a study of tumor-infiltrating lymphocytes in localized non-small cell lung cancer. Profiled with immunoSEQ multiplex PCR; TCRdb holds only in-frame clones, not every one. The sample holds fewer than 8,500 clones, roughly 71% seen once. The sequenced sample was lung tumor tissue. The receptors here all came from a human donor with non-small cell lung cancer. Both conserved end residues are trimmed from each CDR3. The order of the fields is V gene, J gene, CDR3 protein.

v_call: TRBV28; j_call: TRBJ1-4; cdr3_aa: ASSLTGTGHEKLF
v_call: TRBV7-8; j_call: TRBJ1-1; cdr3_aa: ASSSSPNTEAF
v_call: TRBV27; j_call: TRBJ2-1; cdr3_aa: ASSRQGWGEQF
v_call: TRBV5-5; j_call: TRBJ1-4; cdr3_aa: ASSRQETEYNEKLF
v_call: TRBV5-3; j_call: TRBJ2-3; cdr3_aa: ARSSPGEGKTDTQY
v_call: TRBV7-3; j_call: TRBJ2-1; cdr3_aa: ASSLPGGVYNEQF
v_call: TRBV5-1; j_call: TRBJ1-3; cdr3_aa: ASSLAGTGTSNTIY
v_call: TRBV29-1; j_call: NA; cdr3_aa: SVEDGTSDEQY
v_call: TRBV7-3; j_call: TRBJ1-1; cdr3_aa: ASSGQLENTEAF
v_call: TRBV7-8; j_call: TRBJ2-7; cdr3_aa: ASSLFGRETYEQY
v_call: TRBV5-5; j_call: TRBJ2-5; cdr3_aa: ASSHKPAAGSGETQY
v_call: TRBV11-3; j_call: TRBJ2-1; cdr3_aa: ASSLEGTSGGNNEQF
v_call: TRBV2; j_call: TRBJ1-1; cdr3_aa: ASSERTENTEAF
v_call: TRBV19; j_call: TRBJ1-2; cdr3_aa: ASSTTGRGYGYT
v_call: TRBV7-9; j_call: TRBJ2-3; cdr3_aa: ASSATGEGKY
v_call: TRBV29-1; j_call: TRBJ1-5; cdr3_aa: RGQGYGNQPQH
v_call: TRBV9; j_call: TRBJ2-1; cdr3_aa: ASSTAARIQYNEQF
v_call: TRBV7-1; j_call: TRBJ2-1; cdr3_aa: ASSWTGNEQF
v_call: TRBV19; j_call: TRBJ2-3; cdr3_aa: ASSIGRVSTDTQY
v_call: TRBV10-3; j_call: TRBJ2-3; cdr3_aa: AILRRGDDTQY
v_call: TRBV7-9; j_call: TRBJ1-4; cdr3_aa: ASTRGAGEKLF
v_call: TRBV4-3; j_call: TRBJ2-7; cdr3_aa: ASSPWDTAYEQY
v_call: TRBV5-1; j_call: TRBJ1-2; cdr3_aa: ASSRGPSGHGYT
v_call: TRBV4-1; j_call: TRBJ2-5; cdr3_aa: ASSPKQGRETQY
v_call: TRBV27; j_call: TRBJ2-1; cdr3_aa: ASSVGQGGNEQF
v_call: TRBV5-4; j_call: TRBJ1-3; cdr3_aa: ASSSYTGDRNTIY
v_call: TRBV4-2; j_call: TRBJ2-6; cdr3_aa: ASSPRAANGANVLT
v_call: TRBV6-5; j_call: TRBJ1-1; cdr3_aa: ASSSYGGRNTEAF
v_call: TRBV6-6; j_call: TRBJ2-2; cdr3_aa: ASTPLRGELF
v_call: TRBV5-6; j_call: TRBJ2-1; cdr3_aa: ASSLRHYNEQF
v_call: TRBV6-1; j_call: TRBJ2-7; cdr3_aa: ASSEASGGGRDEQY
v_call: TRBV7-2; j_call: TRBJ2-3; cdr3_aa: ASSLMGSTDTQY
v_call: TRBV25-1; j_call: TRBJ2-2; cdr3_aa: ASSETASGVRELF
v_call: TRBV19; j_call: TRBJ1-2; cdr3_aa: ASTNGPQGYYGYT
v_call: TRBV5-1; j_call: TRBJ1-1; cdr3_aa: ASSSTGGKTEAF
v_call: TRBV9; j_call: TRBJ2-5; cdr3_aa: ASSVDVGLDQETQY
v_call: TRBV15; j_call: TRBJ1-2; cdr3_aa: ATSSRGFRGGYGYT
v_call: TRBV5-1; j_call: TRBJ1-2; cdr3_aa: ASSFGQSLYNYGYT
v_call: TRBV5-1; j_call: TRBJ2-7; cdr3_aa: ASSLVQGSYEQY
v_call: TRBV9; j_call: TRBJ1-5; cdr3_aa: ASSVGGFNQPQH
v_call: TRBV7-2; j_call: TRBJ2-3; cdr3_aa: ASSMTSGGTDTQY
v_call: TRBV11-3; j_call: TRBJ2-7; cdr3_aa: ASSLVGPSYEQY
v_call: TRBV30; j_call: TRBJ1-5; cdr3_aa: AWSAGSWSNQPQH
v_call: TRBV5-1; j_call: TRBJ1-2; cdr3_aa: ASSLVGVRGYT
v_call: TRBV28; j_call: TRBJ1-5; cdr3_aa: ASSSVVTSFSNQPQH
v_call: TRBV7-9; j_call: TRBJ1-2; cdr3_aa: ASSLDRPTYGYT
v_call: TRBV4-1; j_call: TRBJ2-5; cdr3_aa: ASSQDRGGGAVKTQY
v_call: TRBV2; j_call: TRBJ2-7; cdr3_aa: ASSLNPYEQY